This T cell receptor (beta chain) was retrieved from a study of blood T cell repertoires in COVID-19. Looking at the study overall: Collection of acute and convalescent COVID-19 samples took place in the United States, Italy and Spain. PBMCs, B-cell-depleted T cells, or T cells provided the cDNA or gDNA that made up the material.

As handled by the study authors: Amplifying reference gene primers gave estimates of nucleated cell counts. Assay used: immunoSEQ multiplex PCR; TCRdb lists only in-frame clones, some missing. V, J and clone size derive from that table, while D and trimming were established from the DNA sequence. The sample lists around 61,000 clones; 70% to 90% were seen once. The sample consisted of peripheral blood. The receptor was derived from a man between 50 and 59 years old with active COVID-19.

The CDR3 sequence: CASSEVNGGRWEQYF. The CDR3 DNA is TGTGCCAGCAGTGAAGTTAACGGGGGGCGGTGGGAGCAGTACTTC. The rearrangement joins TRBV6-1 to TRBJ2-7, with D possibly being TRBD2 (7 bases). Between the trimmed V and J ends, which lost 1 base and 7 bases, there was a span of 17 bases. Germline CDR1 MNHNS, CDR2 SASEGT. The CDR3 covers 15 residues.